This T cell receptor beta chain was retrieved from a study of blood T cell repertoires in COVID-19. The method was immunoSEQ multiplex PCR; TCRdb's version includes in-frame clones alone and lacks a portion of them. The sample has fewer than 200,000 clones, approximately 79% seen once; the top ten hold 26%. This clone appeared a few times. Sequencing was performed on peripheral blood. The source of this sequence is a woman between 70 and 85 years old with acute or convalescent COVID-19.

The CDR3 loop is CASSPGDPSYEQYF. DNA for the CDR3: TGTGCCAGCAGTCCAGGGGACCCCTCCTACGAGCAGTACTTC. The chain is built from TRBV6-6 and TRBJ2-7; a weak D match, TRBD1 (6 bases). V was shortened by 5 bases and J by 0 bases, with 11 bases between the two germline ends. CDR3 length equals 14 residues. CDR1 and CDR2 (germline): MNHNY, SVGAGI (reference sequence).